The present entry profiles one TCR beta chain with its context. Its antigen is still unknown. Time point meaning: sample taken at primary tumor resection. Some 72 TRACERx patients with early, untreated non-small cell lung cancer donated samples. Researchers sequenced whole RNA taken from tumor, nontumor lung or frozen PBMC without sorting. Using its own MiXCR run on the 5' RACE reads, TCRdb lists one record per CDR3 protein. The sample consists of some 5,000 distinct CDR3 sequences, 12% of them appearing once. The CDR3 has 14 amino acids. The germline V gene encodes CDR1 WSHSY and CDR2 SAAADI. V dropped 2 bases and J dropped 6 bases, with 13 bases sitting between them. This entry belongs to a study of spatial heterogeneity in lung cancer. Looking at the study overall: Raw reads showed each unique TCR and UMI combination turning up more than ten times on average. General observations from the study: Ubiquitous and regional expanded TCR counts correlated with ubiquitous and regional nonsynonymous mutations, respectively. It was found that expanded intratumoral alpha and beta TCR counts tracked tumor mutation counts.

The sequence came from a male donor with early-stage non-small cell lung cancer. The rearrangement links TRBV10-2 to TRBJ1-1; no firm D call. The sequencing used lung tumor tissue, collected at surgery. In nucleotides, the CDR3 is TGCGCCAGCAGTGAGATAGGGAGCGTACCTGAAGCTTTCTTT. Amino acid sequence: CASSEIGSVPEAFF.